Following are 19 T cell receptor beta chains from one sample sequenced in a study of brain T cells in children with intractable seizures. The repertoire was sequenced with immunoSEQ multiplex PCR; TCRdb's copy has only in-frame clones and lacks some. The sample lists around 80,000 clones, around 91% seen once, with around 24% in the top ten. Sequenced here: peripheral blood, sampled at surgery. Receptors originate from a girl aged 2 to 9 with Rasmussen encephalitis and intractable seizures.

The chain employs TRBV5-1 and TRBJ2-1; 8 positions agree with TRBD1. V was pared by 6 bases and J by 7 bases, with 6 bases of the junction left unmatched. The CDR3 length is 13 residues. CDR1 and CDR2 (germline): SGHRS, YFSETQ. CDR3 in amino acids: CASMGQGANEQFF. The DNA of the CDR3 is TGCGCCAGCATGGGGCAGGGGGCGAATGAGCAGTTCTTC.

The table lists this clone with a few counts. J is TRBJ1-5 and V is TRBV27; D is possibly TRBD1 (5 bases). Germline CDR1 is MNHEY and CDR2 is SMNVEV (reference sequence). The CDR3 spans 13 residues. V lost 2 bases, J lost 7 bases, and 9 bases lay in between. As DNA, the CDR3 is TGTGCCAGCAGTTTAGGGACGGGCCAGCCCCAGCATTTT. It yields the protein CASSLGTGQPQHF.

The chain couples TRBV10-1 to TRBJ1-3; tentatively, D is TRBD1 (5 bases). The germline gives CDR1 WNHNN, CDR2 SYGVQD (reference sequence). The V end was cut by 6 bases, the J end by 0 bases, with 12 bases between. The CDR3 length is 15 residues. CDR3 in amino acids: CASSVDSNSGNTIYF. The CDR3, as DNA: TGCGCCAGCAGCGTAGACAGCAACTCTGGAAACACCATATATTTT.

CDR3 amino acids: CASSRGQGGTDTQYF. The CDR3 DNA sequence: TGTGCCAGCAGCCGAGGACAGGGGGGCACAGATACGCAGTATTTT. The chain carries TRBV11-2 and TRBJ2-3; 10 bases match TRBD1. CDR1 and CDR2 from the germline V gene are SGHAT and FQNNGV. The CDR3 has 15 amino acids. The junction had 3 bases not matched to a gene; V was cut back by 5 bases and J by 1 base.

The chain is built from TRBV18 and TRBJ1-1, with D possibly matching TRBD1 (5 bases). V was trimmed by 6 bases and J by 0 bases, leaving 17 bases between them. Looked up from germline, CDR1 is KGHSH and CDR2 is LQKENI. The CDR3 runs 16 residues. CDR3 sequence: CASSPGPRSLNTEAFF. CDR3 sequence (DNA): TGTGCCAGCTCCCCAGGGCCCAGAAGCTTGAACACTGAAGCTTTCTTT.

The chain recombines TRBV12-3 or TRBV12-4 with TRBJ1-2; D is ambiguous. V was pared by 5 bases and J by 8 bases, with 15 bases between. This CDR3 spans 13 amino acids. DNA for the CDR3: TGTGCCAGCAGTGGTGGACGGCAAAAGGGCTACACCTTC. This encodes CASSGGRQKGYTF.

The V gene is TRBV19, the J gene TRBJ2-2; a possible D gene is TRBD2 (6 bases). The CDR3 extends over 16 amino acids. The V end was cut by 7 bases, the J end by 4 bases, with 19 bases between. CDR1 is LNHDA and CDR2 is SQIVND in the germline V gene (reference sequence). The DNA for the CDR3 is TGTGCCAGTACTGGCTTTAGCGGTGAGGGCACCGGGGAGCTGTTTTTT. This gives the protein CASTGFSGEGTGELFF.

This chain uses TRBV7-6 with TRBJ1-1; D is undetermined. The CDR3 contains 14 residues. The germline V gene encodes CDR1 SGHVS and CDR2 FNYEAQ. V was cut by 0 bases and J by 1 base, with 6 bases left in between. CDR3 coding DNA: TGTGCCAGCAGCTTAGCACAGCAGAACACTGAAGCTTTCTTT. Its translation: CASSLAQQNTEAFF.

This sequence joins TRBV5-6 and TRBJ1-6, with D possibly being TRBD1 (6 bases). CDR1 is SGHDT, CDR2 YYEEEE, per germline. The CDR3 sequence is 15 residues long. Trimming shortened V by 0 bases and J by 7 bases, and 11 bases separated the two germline ends. The CDR3 DNA sequence: TGTGCCAGCAGCTTGGGAGCAGGGGTAAATTCACCCCTCCACTTT. It is translated as CASSLGAGVNSPLHF.

This chain connects TRBV3-1 (or the pseudogene TRBV3-2) to TRBJ1-2; no firm D call. CDR3 length: 12 residues. CDR1 and CDR2 from the germline V gene are LGHDT and YNNKEL (reference sequence). The V and J ends lost 4 bases and 7 bases respectively, with 10 bases between them. CDR3 amino acids: CASSPDVGGYTF. CDR3 nucleotide sequence: TGTGCCAGCAGCCCAGACGTAGGTGGCTACACCTTC.

This clone has just one count. V and J are TRBV18 and TRBJ1-3; D may be TRBD1 (5 bases). CDR1 is KGHSH, CDR2 LQKENI, per germline. With 1 base removed from V and 5 bases from J, the gap between germline ends came to 12 bases. The CDR3 extends over 15 amino acids. DNA of the CDR3: TGTGCCAGCTCACCACAGGGGATAATGCGAAACACCATATATTTT. It specifies CASSPQGIMRNTIYF.

This rearrangement joins TRBV2 to TRBJ1-1; no clear D gene. CDR3 length: 10 residues. V was trimmed by 7 bases and J by 9 bases, leaving 9 bases between them. Looked up from germline, CDR1 is SNHLY and CDR2 is FYNNEI. CDR3 coding DNA: TGTGCCAGCAAGACCTTTCAAGCTTTCTTT. This sequence encodes CASKTFQAFF.

This chain links TRBV4-1 with TRBJ2-6; D is ambiguous. Germline loops: CDR1 MGHRA, CDR2 YSYEKL. V was pared by 1 base and J by 4 bases, with 20 bases between. The CDR3 is made up of 19 amino acids. CDR3 nucleotide sequence: TGCGCCAGCAGCCAAGGACGGTGGGTGATTGAAAGGGGGGCCAACGTCCTGACTTTC. Amino acids: CASSQGRWVIERGANVLTF.

The chain uses TRBV6-5 and TRBJ2-1; TRBD2 aligns across 7 bases. The CDR3 totals 15 residues. V shed 5 bases and J 4 bases; nucleotides not matched to a gene: 8. Germline CDR1 and CDR2: MNHEY and SVGAGI. The DNA for the CDR3 is TGTGCCAGCAGTAAACCTAGCGGCCAATACAATGAGCAGTTCTTC. Translating gives CASSKPSGQYNEQFF.

V and J are TRBV19 and TRBJ2-3, with D hard to call. Germline CDR1 reads LNHDA; CDR2 reads SQIVND (reference sequence). Trimming pared 10 bases from V and 6 bases from J, leaving 20 bases between. The CDR3 has 14 residues. In DNA form, the CDR3 reads TGTGCCACCGCACCTTCGACATTCCGGGATACGCAGTATTTT. It encodes CATAPSTFRDTQYF.

This chain joins TRBV5-4 and TRBJ1-1; the D gene is possibly TRBD1 (6 bases). From germline, CDR1 is SGHNT and CDR2 YYREEE (reference sequence). V was trimmed by 5 bases and J by 0 bases, leaving 11 bases between them. The CDR3 has 14 amino acids. CDR3 in DNA: TGTGCCAGCAGGAAACAGGGTATGAACACTGAAGCTTTCTTT. Protein product: CASRKQGMNTEAFF.

This sequence joins TRBV5-1 and TRBJ1-6, with D perhaps matching TRBD1 (5 bases). Trimming took 0 bases from V and 10 from J, leaving 11 bases between them. The CDR3 is made up of 14 amino acids. Germline V gene data show CDR1 as SGHRS and CDR2 as YFSETQ. The CDR3 bases are TGCGCCAGCAGCTTGGGGGGGAGAGAATCACCCCTCCACTTT. It specifies CASSLGGRESPLHF.

The chain uses TRBV25-1 and TRBJ2-5; 8 nucleotides align to TRBD1. The CDR3 length is 15 residues. With 7 bases clipped from V and 4 bases from J, the junction kept 11 bases outside the gene matches. The germline gives CDR1 MGHDK, CDR2 SYGVNS. CDR3 amino acids: CASTLGQGARETQYF. The DNA of the CDR3 is TGTGCCAGCACCCTGGGGCAGGGGGCAAGAGAGACCCAGTACTTC.

V gene TRBV25-1 combines with J gene TRBJ2-5; unclear D gene. This CDR3 region has 12 residues. The germline CDR1 and CDR2 sequences are MGHDK and SYGVNS. V lost 2 bases, J lost 4 bases, and 5 bases lay in between. The CDR3 here is CASSERLETQYF. The CDR3 DNA sequence: TGTGCCAGCAGTGAACGCCTAGAGACCCAGTACTTC.